Below, 4 T cell receptor beta chains from the same sample are listed, as sequenced in a study of CD8 T cells in Susac syndrome. cDNA came from about 0.5 to 1 ug RNA primed by random hexamers. TCRdb recomputed calls from the immunoSEQ multiplex PCR reads with MiXCR, one row per CDR3 protein. Of about 180,000 distinct CDR3 sequences detected, around 94% appear once; the ten largest clones hold 0.099%. Material for sequencing was CD4+ T cells from PBMCs. The source is a human donor with Susac syndrome.

The rearrangement uses TRBV18 and TRBJ2-1; 12 bases match TRBD2. CDR3 length: 16 amino acids. Trimming removed 5 bases from V and 7 bases from J; junction bases left unmatched: 9. The germline V gene has CDR1 KGHSH and CDR2 LQKENI. The CDR3 loop reads CASSSQTSGSYNEQFF. As DNA, the CDR3 is TGTGCCAGCTCATCCCAGACTAGCGGGAGTTATAATGAGCAGTTCTTC.

This chain links TRBV6-6 with TRBJ1-2; perhaps TRBD1 as D (5 bases). Germline CDR1 MNHNY, CDR2 SVGAGI (reference sequence). The CDR3 sequence is 13 residues long. Trimming stripped 6 bases from V and 10 bases from J, with 18 bases between. CDR3: CASSPGTFRDYTF. For the CDR3, the DNA is TGTGCCAGCAGCCCTGGGACGTTCCGGGACTACACCTTC.

The chain is built from TRBV30 and TRBJ1-1; possibly TRBD1 for D (5 bases). The CDR3 loop spans 14 amino acids. V was cut by 2 bases and J by 1 base, with 11 bases left in between. Germline V gene data show CDR1 as GTSNPN and CDR2 as SVGIG (reference sequence). This CDR3 reads CAWSFGARNTEAFF. CDR3 sequence (DNA): TGTGCCTGGAGTTTCGGGGCGCGGAACACTGAAGCTTTCTTT. Full variable domain (rest looked up from reference TRBV30 and TRBJ1-1): SQTIHQWPATLVQPVGSPLSLECTVEGTSNPNLYWYRQAAGRGLQLLFYSVGIGQISSEVPQNLSASRPQDRQFILSSKKLLLSDSGFYLCAWSFGARNTEAFFGQGTRLTVV.

The rearrangement uses TRBV10-3 and TRBJ2-7, with 10 bases aligning to TRBD1. This CDR3 spans 15 amino acids. Germline trimming cut 5 bases from V and 3 bases from J; bases unmatched to any gene: 7. CDR1 is ENHRY and CDR2 is SYGVKD in the germline V gene. The CDR3 spells CAISPRDRGVYEQYF. The CDR3 DNA is TGTGCCATCAGTCCCCGGGACAGGGGAGTCTACGAGCAGTACTTC.